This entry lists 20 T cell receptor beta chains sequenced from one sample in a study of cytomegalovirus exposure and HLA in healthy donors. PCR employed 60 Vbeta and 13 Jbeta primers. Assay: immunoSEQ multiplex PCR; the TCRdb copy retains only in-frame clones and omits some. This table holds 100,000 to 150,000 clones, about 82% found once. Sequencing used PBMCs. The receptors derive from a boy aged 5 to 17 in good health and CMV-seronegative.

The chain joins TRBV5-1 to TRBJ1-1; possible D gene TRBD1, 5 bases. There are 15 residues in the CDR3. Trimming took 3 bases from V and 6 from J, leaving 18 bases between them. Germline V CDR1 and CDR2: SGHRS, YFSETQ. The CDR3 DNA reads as TGCGCCAGCAGCTACACCCCAACAGGTGAAGCTGAAGCTTTCTTT. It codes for CASSYTPTGEAEAFF.

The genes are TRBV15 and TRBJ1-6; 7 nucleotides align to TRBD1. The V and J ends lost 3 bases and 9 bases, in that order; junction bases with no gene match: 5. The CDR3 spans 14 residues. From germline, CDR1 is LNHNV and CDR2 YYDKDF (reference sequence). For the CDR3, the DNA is TGTGCCACCAGCAGGGGGACAGAGGGTTCACCCCTCCACTTT. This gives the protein CATSRGTEGSPLHF.

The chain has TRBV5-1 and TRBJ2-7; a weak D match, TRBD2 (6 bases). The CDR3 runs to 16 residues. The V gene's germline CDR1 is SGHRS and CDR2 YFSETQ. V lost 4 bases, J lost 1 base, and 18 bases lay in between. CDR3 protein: CASSPGWRGDSYEQYF. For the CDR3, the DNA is TGCGCCAGCAGCCCGGGCTGGAGGGGTGATTCCTACGAGCAGTACTTC. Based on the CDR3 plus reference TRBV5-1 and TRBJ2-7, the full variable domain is KAGVTQTPRYLIKTRGQQVTLSCSPISGHRSVSWYQQTPGQGLQFLFEYFSETQRNKGNFPGRFSGRQFSNSRSEMNVSTLELGDSALYLCASSPGWRGDSYEQYFGPGTRLTVT.

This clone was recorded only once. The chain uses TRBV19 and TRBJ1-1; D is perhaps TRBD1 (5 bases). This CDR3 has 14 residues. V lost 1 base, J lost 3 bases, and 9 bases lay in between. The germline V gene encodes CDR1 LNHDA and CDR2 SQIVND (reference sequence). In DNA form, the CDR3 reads TGTGCCAGTAGTATAGCCCAGACAGACACTGAAGCTTTCTTT. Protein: CASSIAQTDTEAFF. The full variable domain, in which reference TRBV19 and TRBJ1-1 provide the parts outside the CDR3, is DGGITQSPKYLFRKEGQNVTLSCEQNLNHDAMYWYRQDPGQGLRLIYYSQIVNDFQKGDIAEGYSVSREKKESFPLTVTSAQKNPTAFYLCASSIAQTDTEAFFGQGTRLTVV.

In DNA, the CDR3 is TGTGCCAGCAGTCTTTATACCTACAATGAGCAGTTCTTC. This gives the protein CASSLYTYNEQFF. V and J are TRBV28 and TRBJ2-1; D gene unclear. This CDR3 has 13 residues. The V gene's germline CDR1 is MDHEN and CDR2 SYDVKM. Trimming stripped 5 bases from V and 2 bases from J, with 7 bases between.

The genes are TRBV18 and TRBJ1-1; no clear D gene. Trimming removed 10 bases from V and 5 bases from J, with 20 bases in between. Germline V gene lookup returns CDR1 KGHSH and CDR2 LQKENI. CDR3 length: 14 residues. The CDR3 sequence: CATGSGVSGTEAFF. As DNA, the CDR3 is TGTGCCACCGGGAGTGGGGTATCCGGGACTGAAGCTTTCTTT.

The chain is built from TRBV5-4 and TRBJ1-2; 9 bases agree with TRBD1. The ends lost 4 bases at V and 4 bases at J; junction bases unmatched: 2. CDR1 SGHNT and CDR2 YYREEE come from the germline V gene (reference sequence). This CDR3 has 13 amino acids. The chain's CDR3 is CASSPQGAYGYTF. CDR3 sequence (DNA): TGTGCCAGCAGCCCACAGGGGGCCTATGGCTACACCTTC.

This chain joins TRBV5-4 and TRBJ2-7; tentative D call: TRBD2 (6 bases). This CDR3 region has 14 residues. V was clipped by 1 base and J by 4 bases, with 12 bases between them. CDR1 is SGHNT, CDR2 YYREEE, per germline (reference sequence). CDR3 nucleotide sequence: TGTGCCAGCAGCTTGACGGGAGCAGCGTACGAGCAGTACTTC. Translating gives CASSLTGAAYEQYF.

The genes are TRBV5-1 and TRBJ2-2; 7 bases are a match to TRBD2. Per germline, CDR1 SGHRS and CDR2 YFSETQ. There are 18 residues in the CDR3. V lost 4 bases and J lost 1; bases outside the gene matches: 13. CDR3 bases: TGCGCCAGCAGCCAACCCCCCGCGGCGGGGGTGAACACCGGGGAGCTGTTTTTT. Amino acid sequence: CASSQPPAAGVNTGELFF.

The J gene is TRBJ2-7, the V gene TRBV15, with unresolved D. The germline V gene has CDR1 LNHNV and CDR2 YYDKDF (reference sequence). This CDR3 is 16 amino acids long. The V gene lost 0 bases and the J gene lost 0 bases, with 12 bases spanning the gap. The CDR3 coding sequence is TGTGCCACCAGCAGAGATATCACGAGAACCTCCTACGAGCAGTACTTC. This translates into CATSRDITRTSYEQYF.

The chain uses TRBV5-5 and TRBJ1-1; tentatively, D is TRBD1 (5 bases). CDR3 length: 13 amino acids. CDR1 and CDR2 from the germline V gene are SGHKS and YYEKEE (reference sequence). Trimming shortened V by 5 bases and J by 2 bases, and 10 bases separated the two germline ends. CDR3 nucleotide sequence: TGTGCCAGCAGGGGCGGGGGTAACACTGAAGCTTTCTTT. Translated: CASRGGGNTEAFF.

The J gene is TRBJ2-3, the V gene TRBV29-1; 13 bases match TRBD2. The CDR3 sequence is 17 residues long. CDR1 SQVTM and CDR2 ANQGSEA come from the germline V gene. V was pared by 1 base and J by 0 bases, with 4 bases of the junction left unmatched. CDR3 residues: CSVEGLAGGISTDTQYF. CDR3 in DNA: TGCAGCGTTGAAGGACTAGCGGGAGGAATTAGCACAGATACGCAGTATTTT.

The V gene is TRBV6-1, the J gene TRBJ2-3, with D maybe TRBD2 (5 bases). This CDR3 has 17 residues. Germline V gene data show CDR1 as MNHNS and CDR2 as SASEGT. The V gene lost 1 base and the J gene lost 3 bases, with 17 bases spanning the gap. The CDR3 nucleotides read TGTGCCAGCAGTGAAGGCAGGAGAGGGTGGGTGACAGATACGCAGTATTTT. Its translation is CASSEGRRGWVTDTQYF.

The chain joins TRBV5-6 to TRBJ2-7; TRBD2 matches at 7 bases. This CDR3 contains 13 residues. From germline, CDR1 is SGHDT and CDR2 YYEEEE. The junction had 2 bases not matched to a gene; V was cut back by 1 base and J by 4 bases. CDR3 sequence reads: CASSLTGLYEQYF. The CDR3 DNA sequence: TGTGCCAGCAGCTTGACGGGACTATACGAGCAGTACTTC.

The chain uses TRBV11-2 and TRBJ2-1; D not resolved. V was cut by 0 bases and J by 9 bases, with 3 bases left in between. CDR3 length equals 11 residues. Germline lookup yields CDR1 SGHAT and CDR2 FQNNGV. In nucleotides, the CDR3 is TGTGCCAGCAGCTTAGATAGTGAGCAGTTCTTC. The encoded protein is CASSLDSEQFF.

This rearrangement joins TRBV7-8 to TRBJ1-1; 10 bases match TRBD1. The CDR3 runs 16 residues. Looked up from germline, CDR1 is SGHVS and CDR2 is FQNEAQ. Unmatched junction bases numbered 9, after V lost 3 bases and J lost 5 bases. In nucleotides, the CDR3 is TGTGCCAGCAGCTTCCCCCGGACAGGGGGAGAGACTGAAGCTTTCTTT. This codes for CASSFPRTGGETEAFF.

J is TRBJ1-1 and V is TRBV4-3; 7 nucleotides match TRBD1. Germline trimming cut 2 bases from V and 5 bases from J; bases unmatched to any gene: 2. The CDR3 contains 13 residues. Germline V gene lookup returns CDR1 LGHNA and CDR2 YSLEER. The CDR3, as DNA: TGCGCCAGCAGCCAAAACAGGGGAACTGAAGCTTTCTTT. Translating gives CASSQNRGTEAFF.

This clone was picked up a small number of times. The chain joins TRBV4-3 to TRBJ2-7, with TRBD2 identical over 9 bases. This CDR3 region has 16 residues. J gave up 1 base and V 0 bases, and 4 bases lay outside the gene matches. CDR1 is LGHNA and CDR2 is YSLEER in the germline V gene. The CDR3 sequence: CASSQDRAGGSYEQYF. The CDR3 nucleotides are TGCGCCAGCAGCCAAGATCGGGCGGGAGGGTCCTACGAGCAGTACTTC.

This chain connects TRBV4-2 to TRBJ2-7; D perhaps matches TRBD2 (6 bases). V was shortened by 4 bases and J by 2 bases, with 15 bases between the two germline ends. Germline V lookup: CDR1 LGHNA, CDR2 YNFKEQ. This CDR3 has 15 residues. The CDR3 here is CASSPLGEATYEQYF. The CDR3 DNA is TGTGCCAGCAGCCCGCTGGGGGAGGCGACCTACGAGCAGTACTTC.

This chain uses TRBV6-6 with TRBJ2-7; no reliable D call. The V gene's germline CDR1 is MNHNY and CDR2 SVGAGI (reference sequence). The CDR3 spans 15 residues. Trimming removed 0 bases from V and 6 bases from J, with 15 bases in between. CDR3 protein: CASSYSIPIQAEQYF. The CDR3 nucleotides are TGTGCCAGCAGTTACTCGATCCCCATCCAGGCCGAGCAGTACTTC.